The 6 T cell receptor beta chains listed next were all sequenced from one sample in a study of beta chain features in type 1 diabetes. cDNA synthesis used the whole RNA isolate, giving expressed TCRB sequences. The repertoire was sequenced with immunoSEQ multiplex PCR; TCRdb's copy has only in-frame clones and lacks some. The repertoire holds about 350,000 clones, roughly a fifth seen once, with around 0.04% in the top ten. The source material was naive CD4+ T cells from blood. The source is a woman under 30 in good health.

This clone was observed a handful of times. The sample has other DNA sequences that encode this CDR3 too. CDR3 nucleotides: TGTGCCAGCAGTTCCCAGGAGACCCAGTACTTC. Translated, it gives CASSSQETQYF. This chain connects TRBV7-9 to TRBJ2-5; unclear D gene. Trimming removed 6 bases at V and 5 bases at J, with 7 bases between. Germline loops: CDR1 SEHNR, CDR2 FQNEAQ (reference sequence). The CDR3 totals 11 residues.

The chain carries TRBV6-5 and TRBJ2-2; tentatively, D is TRBD2 (6 bases). Trimming stripped 8 bases from V and 3 bases from J, with 13 bases between. Germline V gene sequence: CDR1 MNHEY, CDR2 SVGAGI. The CDR3 covers 14 residues. In nucleotides, the CDR3 is TGTGCCAGCGCGGGGACCCGAGACACCGGGGAGCTGTTTTTT. Its protein product is CASAGTRDTGELFF.

This clone has more than one count but fewer than ten. The chain employs TRBV6-1 and TRBJ2-7; 14 bases map to TRBD2. The germline CDR1 and CDR2 sequences are MNHNS and SASEGT. Trimming took 3 bases from V and 3 from J; bases not matched to a gene: 1. This CDR3 contains 15 residues. CDR3: CASSDGTSGSYEQYF. The CDR3 nucleotides read TGTGCCAGCAGTGATGGGACTAGCGGGAGCTACGAGCAGTACTTC.

CDR3 amino acids: CASSSQGQDTEAFF. Here the CDR3 DNA reads TGCGCCAGCAGCTCACAGGGACAGGACACTGAAGCTTTCTTT. This chain uses TRBV5-1 with TRBJ1-1, with 8 nucleotides matching TRBD1. The germline gives CDR1 SGHRS, CDR2 YFSETQ. Trimming cost V 3 bases and J 3 bases; bases outside gene matches: 4. The CDR3 runs 14 residues. The full variable domain, its missing parts supplied by reference TRBV5-1 and TRBJ1-1, is KAGVTQTPRYLIKTRGQQVTLSCSPISGHRSVSWYQQTPGQGLQFLFEYFSETQRNKGNFPGRFSGRQFSNSRSEMNVSTLELGDSALYLCASSSQGQDTEAFFGQGTRLTVV.

This clone has a handful of counts. This chain connects TRBV12-5 to TRBJ1-5; tentative D call: TRBD1 (6 bases). The CDR3 runs 17 residues. Trimming removed 0 bases at V and 7 bases at J, with 19 bases between. CDR1 is LGHNT, CDR2 FRNRAP, per germline. CDR3 sequence reads: CASGLVQAGAYQQPQHF. DNA for the CDR3: TGTGCTAGTGGTTTGGTACAGGCAGGGGCCTATCAGCAGCCCCAGCATTTT.

This clone was seen a handful of times. The V and J genes are TRBV25-1 and TRBJ1-5; D possibly corresponds to TRBD1 (5 bases). Trimming shortened V by 4 bases and J by 9 bases, and 13 bases separated the two germline ends. This CDR3 region has 13 residues. Germline V gene data show CDR1 as MGHDK and CDR2 as SYGVNS. The CDR3 DNA reads TGTGCCAGCAGTGCCCAGGGCCTAAGGCCCCAGCATTTT. It translates to CASSAQGLRPQHF.